A single sample is the source of the 26 T cell receptor beta chains below, sequenced in a study of T cell responses to AZD1222 COVID-19 vaccine. The assay was immunoSEQ multiplex PCR, and TCRdb's table has in-frame clones only and misses some. The sample holds some 120,000 clones, approximately 94% seen once. This material consisted of peripheral blood, taken on day 0 of AZD1222 vaccination. The receptors originated from an adult in good health.

V gene TRBV19 combines with J gene TRBJ1-2; D is undetermined. Germline CDR1 is LNHDA and CDR2 is SQIVND (reference sequence). Trimming took 3 bases from V and 5 from J, leaving 7 bases between them. The CDR3 has 12 residues. The CDR3 loop reads CASSIGRYGYTF. The CDR3 coding sequence is TGTGCCAGTAGTATTGGAAGATATGGCTACACCTTC.

This clone has only one observation. The chain links TRBV30 to TRBJ1-6, with a possible D match to TRBD1 (6 bases). This CDR3 is 15 amino acids long. Trimming pared 2 bases from V and 10 bases from J, leaving 18 bases between. CDR1 is GTSNPN, CDR2 SVGIG, per germline (reference sequence). CDR3 amino acids: CAWSLGGGVISPLHF. CDR3 coding DNA: TGTGCCTGGAGTCTAGGGGGGGGTGTGATATCACCCCTCCACTTT.

The rearrangement uses TRBV20-1 and TRBJ1-2; no clear D gene. This CDR3 is 8 amino acids long. The ends were cut back, 7 bases at V and 8 bases at J, with 5 bases in the middle. Germline CDR1 reads DFQATT; CDR2 reads SNEGSKA (reference sequence). Here the CDR3 reads CSGYGYTF. DNA of the CDR3: TGCAGTGGTTACGGCTACACCTTC.

The V gene is TRBV28, the J gene TRBJ1-6; 8 bases are a match to TRBD1. CDR1 and CDR2 from the germline V gene are MDHEN and SYDVKM. The CDR3 covers 16 residues. The V segment lost 6 bases and the J segment 5 bases; nucleotides outside the gene matches: 9. The CDR3 here is CASSPDRGGNNSPLHF. The CDR3 DNA reads as TGTGCCAGCAGCCCCGACAGGGGAGGGAATAATTCACCCCTCCACTTT.

This clone was seen a single time. V usage is TRBV4-1 and J usage is TRBJ2-5; D is unresolved. The V gene's germline CDR1 is MGHRA and CDR2 YSYEKL. Trimming removed 2 bases from V and 1 base from J, with 8 bases in between. This CDR3 region has 14 residues. The CDR3 here is CASSQTDLQETQYF. Here the CDR3 DNA reads TGCGCCAGCAGCCAAACGGACCTCCAAGAGACCCAGTACTTC.

The chain employs TRBV18 and TRBJ2-3; 12 bases match TRBD2. CDR3 length: 17 amino acids. With 6 bases clipped from V and 6 bases from J, the junction kept 13 bases outside the gene matches. Germline V lookup: CDR1 KGHSH, CDR2 LQKENI. The CDR3 loop reads CASSHPAASGREDTQYF. The CDR3 DNA sequence: TGTGCCAGCTCCCACCCGGCCGCTAGCGGGAGGGAGGATACGCAGTATTTT.

This clone appeared a single time. The V call is TRBV5-4, the J call TRBJ1-2; TRBD1 matches 7 bases. The CDR3 extends over 15 amino acids. Trimming cost V 3 bases and J 5 bases; bases outside gene matches: 10. Germline CDR1 is SGHNT and CDR2 is YYREEE (reference sequence). For the CDR3, the DNA is TGTGCCAGCAGCTCCCGACAGGGTGGGGGGTATGGCTACACCTTC. Amino acids: CASSSRQGGGYGYTF.

The CDR3, as DNA: TGTGCCAGCAGTACAGGGATCGCCTACGAGCAGTACTTC. Encoded protein: CASSTGIAYEQYF. The V call is TRBV21-1, the J call TRBJ2-7; no check of the table's D call, TRBD1, against the DNA was made. TRBV21-1 is marked as a pseudogene. The CDR3 loop spans 13 amino acids.

The chain is built from TRBV19 and TRBJ2-2; D uncertain. This CDR3 has 13 amino acids. V lost 3 bases and J 4 bases, leaving 6 bases between the germline ends. CDR1 and CDR2 from the germline V gene are LNHDA and SQIVND (reference sequence). CDR3 DNA sequence: TGTGCCAGTAGTATGAGCAGCACCGGGGAGCTGTTTTTT. It yields the protein CASSMSSTGELFF.

The rearrangement links TRBV10-3 to TRBJ1-2; D uncertain. Trimming cost V 0 bases and J 4 bases, with 12 bases left between them. The CDR3 spans 15 residues. Germline V gene sequence: CDR1 ENHRY, CDR2 SYGVKD. The CDR3 sequence is CAISESEVRIYGYTF. The CDR3 DNA follows: TGTGCCATCAGTGAGTCGGAGGTTAGAATCTATGGCTACACCTTC.

The chain has TRBV28 and TRBJ2-3, with D uncertain. Trimming removed 5 bases at V and 1 base at J, with 4 bases between. CDR3 length: 12 residues. CDR1 and CDR2 (germline): MDHEN, SYDVKM. This CDR3 is CASSPRTDTQYF. CDR3 bases: TGTGCCAGCAGTCCACGCACAGATACGCAGTATTTT.

The CDR3 bases are TGCGCCAGCAGCCAAGGCCCCGACACTGAAGCTTTCTTT. It specifies CASSQGPDTEAFF. The chain links TRBV4-1 to TRBJ1-1, with no clear D. V lost 1 base and J 3 bases, leaving 6 bases between the germline ends. CDR1 is MGHRA, CDR2 YSYEKL, per germline. The CDR3 sequence is 13 residues long.

V and J are TRBV30 and TRBJ1-2; weak D call: TRBD1 (6 bases). Germline lookup yields CDR1 GTSNPN and CDR2 SVGIG (reference sequence). This CDR3 comprises 14 residues. The ends were cut back, 3 bases at V and 7 bases at J, with 18 bases in the middle. This chain's CDR3 is CAWRLPGAVTGYTF. The DNA of the CDR3 is TGTGCCTGGAGGCTCCCGGGGGCAGTTACTGGCTACACCTTC.

The genes are TRBV10-1 and TRBJ2-1; D not certain. The CDR3 totals 13 residues. In germline, CDR1 is WNHNN, CDR2 SYGVQD (reference sequence). V was shortened by 8 bases and J by 4 bases, with 12 bases between the two germline ends. This CDR3 reads CASSPTIYNEQFF. The CDR3 DNA is TGCGCCAGCTCCCCTACCATTTACAATGAGCAGTTCTTC.

The chain has TRBV4-1 and TRBJ1-2, with D hard to call. The CDR3 totals 15 residues. Germline V gene lookup returns CDR1 MGHRA and CDR2 YSYEKL. V was pared by 0 bases and J by 4 bases, with 12 bases between. This CDR3 is CASSQDLTGFYGYTF. In DNA form, the CDR3 reads TGCGCCAGCAGCCAAGATCTAACCGGGTTCTATGGCTACACCTTC.

This sequence joins TRBV29-1 and TRBJ1-5, with D possibly TRBD1 on 6 matching bases. Trimming pared 4 bases from V and 6 bases from J, leaving 16 bases between. The germline V gene encodes CDR1 SQVTM and CDR2 ANQGSEA. The length of the CDR3 is 14 residues. The CDR3 is CSVGADRLSQPQHF. The CDR3 DNA is TGCAGCGTTGGTGCTGACAGGTTGAGTCAGCCCCAGCATTTT.

This clone was seen more than once but under ten times. This chain joins TRBV15 and TRBJ1-1; D gene uncertain. The germline gives CDR1 LNHNV, CDR2 YYDKDF (reference sequence). This CDR3 contains 15 residues. Trimming took 0 bases from V and 5 from J, leaving 13 bases between them. For the CDR3, the DNA is TGTGCCACCAGCAGAGAGGTCGGGAGTGGGACTGAAGCTTTCTTT. As protein: CATSREVGSGTEAFF.

The chain uses TRBV3-1 (or the pseudogene TRBV3-2) and TRBJ1-2; no reliable D call. Trimming took off 1 base at V and 8 bases at J, with 11 bases between the two ends. Germline values: CDR1 LGHDT, CDR2 YNNKEL (reference sequence). CDR3 length: 13 residues. The DNA for the CDR3 is TGTGCCAGCAGCCAAGGAGGGTTACAGGGCTACACCTTC. As protein: CASSQGGLQGYTF.

This clone was seen only once. V and J are TRBV28 and TRBJ1-1; TRBD1 agrees at 7 bases. The germline V gene has CDR1 MDHEN and CDR2 SYDVKM. With 6 bases clipped from V and 11 bases from J, the junction kept 9 bases outside the gene matches. The CDR3 is 12 residues long. Written as DNA, the CDR3 is TGTGCCAGCAGAGCTACAGGGGTGTCGGCTTTCTTT. This translates into CASRATGVSAFF.

The gene calls are TRBV7-9 and TRBJ1-4; unclear D gene. Trimming took 3 bases from V and 4 from J, leaving 6 bases between them. Germline V CDR1 and CDR2: SEHNR, FQNEAQ (reference sequence). This CDR3 is built from 13 residues. The CDR3 coding sequence is TGTGCCAGCAGCTTTCGACTTAATGAAAAACTGTTTTTT. Translation gives CASSFRLNEKLFF.

V is TRBV7-2 and J is TRBJ2-7; 7 bases line up with TRBD1. Germline CDR1 SGHTA, CDR2 FQGNSA. The CDR3 covers 13 residues. V was clipped by 4 bases and J by 3 bases; unmatched bases: 3. The CDR3 sequence is CASSYDRVYEQYF. The CDR3 coding sequence is TGTGCCAGCAGCTACGACAGGGTCTACGAGCAGTACTTC.

This chain uses TRBV24-1 with TRBJ2-1; D remains ambiguous. This CDR3 spans 18 amino acids. Germline V gene data show CDR1 as KGHDR and CDR2 as SFDVKD. V was shortened by 0 bases and J by 0 bases, with 14 bases between the two germline ends. CDR3 in DNA: TGTGCCACCAGTGATTTGCTGCGGCGGCCGAGCTCCTACAATGAGCAGTTCTTC. It is translated as CATSDLLRRPSSYNEQFF.

The genes are TRBV7-2 and TRBJ1-1; D gene unclear. Germline CDR1 SGHTA, CDR2 FQGNSA. The V gene lost 3 bases and the J gene lost 3 bases, with 8 bases spanning the gap. This CDR3 has 13 amino acids. This chain's CDR3 is CASSFVTDTEAFF. Here the CDR3 DNA reads TGTGCCAGCAGCTTCGTCACTGACACTGAAGCTTTCTTT.

The chain couples TRBV20-1 to TRBJ2-1; D perhaps matches TRBD1 (6 bases). The CDR3 totals 10 residues. V was cut by 6 bases and J by 11 bases, with 11 bases left in between. Germline CDR1 reads DFQATT; CDR2 reads SNEGSKA (reference sequence). CDR3 amino acids: CSALGTKQFF. The DNA for the CDR3 is TGCAGTGCCTTGGGGACAAAGCAGTTCTTC.

V usage is TRBV28 and J usage is TRBJ1-1, with 7 bases aligning to TRBD1. V dropped 5 bases and J dropped 1; count of bases not matched to a gene: 4. Looked up from germline, CDR1 is MDHEN and CDR2 is SYDVKM. The CDR3 totals 14 residues. The CDR3 is CASSEYRGNTEAFF. The DNA of the CDR3 is TGTGCCAGCAGTGAATACAGGGGGAACACTGAAGCTTTCTTT.

This chain links TRBV15 with TRBJ2-1; the match to TRBD2 covers 16 bases. The CDR3 has 16 amino acids. The J segment lost 8 bases and the V segment lost 5 bases, leaving 6 bases of the junction unmatched. In germline, CDR1 is LNHNV, CDR2 YYDKDF (reference sequence). Written as DNA, the CDR3 is TGTGCCACCAGCCTACACGGGACTAGCGGGAGGGATGAGCAGTTCTTC. Amino acid sequence: CATSLHGTSGRDEQFF.